This T cell receptor (beta chain) was captured in a study of prognosis after radiotherapy for stage I lung cancer. Study at large: All of the enrolled patients had stage I non-small cell lung cancer, and they joined between April 2018 and 2019.

Blood was drawn (roughly 6.1 milliliters of peripheral blood) at each of two time points. Germline-derived CDR1 and CDR2 are MDHEN and SYDVKM. CDR3 length: 18 residues. The ends lost 3 bases at V and 4 bases at J; junction bases unmatched: 13. This clonotype was seen ten or more times. The authors amplified TCR beta CDR3 from genomic DNA using two-round multiplex PCR. Gene-specific primers for each TRBV and TRBJ gene drove first-round PCR. From the multiplex PCR reads, TCRdb called clonotypes with MiXCR, one entry per CDR3 protein. The table lists around 20,000 distinct CDR3 sequences, around 40% of them singletons.

This TCR was recovered from a donor aged 50 or older with non-small cell lung cancer. The chain employs TRBV28 and TRBJ2-1; 9 positions match TRBD2. The material sequenced was PBMCs, taken before or after stereotactic body radiation therapy (not recorded which). In DNA, the CDR3 is TGTGCCAGCAGTTTGGGGCTAGCGGGAAAGGTGATTTACAATGAGCAGTTCTTC. It yields the protein CASSLGLAGKVIYNEQFF.